This TCR beta chain appears in the sequencing data of a study of technical replicates of blood from a few donors. Some clones are missing from TCRdb's copy, which holds only in-frame ones; the method was immunoSEQ multiplex PCR. This sample has roughly 61,000 clones, with approximately 97% found just once. A few counts support this clone. Per the germline V gene, CDR1 is KGHSH and CDR2 is LQKENI. The germline V and J ends were trimmed by 3 bases and 0 bases, with 6 bases remaining between them. CDR3 size: 15 residues. This sequence joins TRBV18 and TRBJ1-6, with D unclear. The material sequenced was T cells isolated from PBMCs. The TCR sequence derives from a human donor in good health. CDR3 DNA sequence: TGTGCCAGCTCACCCGAGAGCTCCTATAATTCACCCCTCCACTTT. This gives the protein CASSPESSYNSPLHF.